The next 22 T cell receptor beta chains were all read from a single sample in a study of T cell changes during pregnancy in multiple sclerosis. Assay: immunoSEQ multiplex PCR; the TCRdb copy retains only in-frame clones and omits some. The sample has roughly 58,000 clones, approximately 92% seen once; the top ten hold about 0.18%. The sample was CD4+ T cells from peripheral blood mononuclear cells, taken after pregnancy. The receptors shown here come from a female donor in good health, enrolled as a control in a pregnancy study.

The rearrangement uses TRBV30 and TRBJ1-5; TRBD1 agrees at 10 bases. Per germline, CDR1 GTSNPN and CDR2 SVGIG (reference sequence). This CDR3 spans 13 amino acids. With V trimmed by 5 bases and J by 3 bases, 1 base remained unmatched. The DNA for the CDR3 is TGTGCCTGGGGGACAGGGGCCAATCAGCCCCAGCATTTT. Translated: CAWGTGANQPQHF.

The chain carries TRBV7-2 and TRBJ2-7; a possible D gene is TRBD1 (6 bases). Per the germline V gene, CDR1 is SGHTA and CDR2 is FQGNSA. CDR3 length: 14 amino acids. Deletions cut 1 base from V and 1 base from J, with 8 bases between. CDR3 DNA: TGTGCCAGCAGCTTAGGGGGACAATCCTACGAGCAGTACTTC. Translation: CASSLGGQSYEQYF.

Written as DNA, the CDR3 is TGTGCCAGCAGCTTAGCCCGTGCTAGCGGGGCATTTGAGACCCAGTACTTC. The encoded protein is CASSLARASGAFETQYF. The V and J genes are TRBV7-9 and TRBJ2-5; TRBD2 matches at 9 bases. Germline V lookup: CDR1 SEHNR, CDR2 FQNEAQ (reference sequence). There are 17 residues in the CDR3. V trimming: 0 bases; J trimming: 5 bases; junction bases outside the gene matches: 10.

This chain links TRBV18 with TRBJ2-7; 7 bases align to TRBD2. V dropped 3 bases and J dropped 2; count of bases not matched to a gene: 1. Germline V gene data show CDR1 as KGHSH and CDR2 as LQKENI. CDR3 size: 13 residues. DNA for the CDR3: TGTGCCAGCTCACCGGGGAGGGCCTACGAGCAGTACTTC. The encoded protein is CASSPGRAYEQYF.

The gene calls are TRBV27 and TRBJ2-7, with 10 bases that match TRBD2. V lost 2 bases and J lost 4; bases outside the gene matches: 11. CDR1 and CDR2 (germline): MNHEY, SMNVEV (reference sequence). The CDR3 has 17 residues. The DNA for the CDR3 is TGTGCCAGCAGTTTACAGGGTCTAGCGGGGGACCCTTACGAGCAGTACTTC. This encodes CASSLQGLAGDPYEQYF.

This chain uses TRBV2 with TRBJ1-5; 8 bases map to TRBD1. Germline V lookup: CDR1 SNHLY, CDR2 FYNNEI. V lost 6 bases to trimming and J lost 2 bases; unmatched junction nucleotides: 3. The CDR3 runs to 14 residues. The CDR3 protein is CASSPQGGNQPQHF. In DNA, the CDR3 is TGTGCCAGCAGCCCACAGGGGGGCAATCAGCCCCAGCATTTT.

The J gene is TRBJ1-5, the V gene TRBV7-6; D not resolved. The ends were cut back, 0 bases at V and 2 bases at J, with 5 bases in the middle. The CDR3 length is 14 residues. Germline CDR1 SGHVS, CDR2 FNYEAQ. The CDR3 nucleotides read TGTGCCAGCAGCTTAGCCGTTGGCAATCAGCCCCAGCATTTT. Its protein product is CASSLAVGNQPQHF.

The chain carries TRBV6-4 and TRBJ1-2; a possible D gene is TRBD1 (5 bases). V was pared by 5 bases and J by 4 bases, with 17 bases between. CDR3 size: 15 residues. CDR1 and CDR2 from the germline V gene are MRHNA and SNTAGT. In DNA, the CDR3 is TGTGCCAGCAGTAGCCCTTATCAGGGAGGCTATGGCTACACCTTC. Its translation: CASSSPYQGGYGYTF.

V and J are TRBV5-4 and TRBJ1-1, with 7 bases identical to TRBD1. Germline loops: CDR1 SGHNT, CDR2 YYREEE (reference sequence). V shed 0 bases, J shed 5 bases, and the junction held 4 bases outside the gene matches. The CDR3 runs to 14 residues. In DNA, the CDR3 is TGTGCCAGCAGCTTGGCACACAGGGGAACTGAAGCTTTCTTT. Its translation: CASSLAHRGTEAFF.

J is TRBJ2-5 and V is TRBV19; D ambiguous. CDR3 size: 13 residues. V was trimmed by 4 bases and J by 5 bases, leaving 11 bases between them. Per the germline V gene, CDR1 is LNHDA and CDR2 is SQIVND (reference sequence). The DNA of the CDR3 is TGTGCCAGTAGTAAGGCTGTCAGGGAGACCCAGTACTTC. It codes for CASSKAVRETQYF.

The V call is TRBV7-2, the J call TRBJ2-5; 8 bases fit TRBD2. V lost 1 base to trimming and J lost 5 bases; unmatched junction nucleotides: 9. Germline lookup yields CDR1 SGHTA and CDR2 FQGNSA. The CDR3 has 16 residues. The CDR3, as DNA: TGTGCCAGCAGCTTAGAGGGGACTAGGGGACGGGAGACCCAGTACTTC. Translation: CASSLEGTRGRETQYF.

This clone has a single count. V gene TRBV13 combines with J gene TRBJ2-7, with 9 bases fitting TRBD2. The CDR3 totals 14 residues. V shed 1 base, J shed 2 bases, and the junction held 0 bases outside the gene matches. Germline V gene sequence: CDR1 PRHDT, CDR2 FYEKMQ (reference sequence). This chain's CDR3 is CASSLERGAYEQYF. CDR3 nucleotides: TGTGCCAGCAGCTTAGAGCGGGGGGCCTACGAGCAGTACTTC.

The chain is built from TRBV6-1 and TRBJ1-1, with D uncertain. This CDR3 is built from 15 residues. V shed 5 bases and J shed 2 bases, with 15 bases lying between them. CDR1 and CDR2 from the germline V gene are MNHNS and SASEGT. The DNA of the CDR3 is TGTGCCAGCAGTCCCCTTGGAGATTTTAACACTGAAGCTTTCTTT. The encoded protein is CASSPLGDFNTEAFF.

Regarding this clone: Other DNA variants within this sample encode the same CDR3. The chain is built from TRBV18 and TRBJ2-2; D is unresolved. This CDR3 contains 12 residues. V was pared by 6 bases and J by 7 bases, with 9 bases between. CDR1 is KGHSH and CDR2 is LQKENI in the germline V gene. The CDR3 reads CASSPSVGELFF. CDR3 DNA sequence: TGTGCCAGCTCCCCTTCCGTCGGGGAGCTGTTTTTT.

The chain couples TRBV4-2 to TRBJ2-7; D is possibly TRBD1 (5 bases). CDR3 length: 14 amino acids. Trimming stripped 5 bases from V and 0 bases from J, with 11 bases between. The germline gives CDR1 LGHNA, CDR2 YNFKEQ. The CDR3 protein is CASSSRTTSYEQYF. Written as DNA, the CDR3 is TGTGCCAGCAGCTCTCGGACAACCTCCTACGAGCAGTACTTC.

This clone appeared a single time. This rearrangement joins TRBV7-9 to TRBJ2-7; D is perhaps TRBD1 (5 bases). The CDR3 extends over 15 amino acids. Germline CDR1 is SEHNR and CDR2 is FQNEAQ (reference sequence). V was shortened by 1 base and J by 3 bases, with 13 bases between the two germline ends. The CDR3 loop reads CASSLGETARYEQYF. The CDR3 coding sequence is TGTGCCAGCAGCTTAGGCGAGACAGCCCGCTACGAGCAGTACTTC.

The chain links TRBV7-2 to TRBJ2-7; 7 bases are a match to TRBD1. This CDR3 has 13 amino acids. Germline values: CDR1 SGHTA, CDR2 FQGNSA. The trim removed 5 bases at V and 5 bases at J, leaving 6 bases unmatched. The CDR3: CASSRDSGDEQYF. The DNA for the CDR3 is TGTGCCAGCAGCCGGGACAGTGGTGACGAGCAGTACTTC.

The CDR3 loop reads CASRSTGTGGTEAFF. The CDR3 DNA reads as TGTGCCAGCAGATCAACCGGGACAGGGGGTACTGAAGCTTTCTTT. The V call is TRBV7-3, the J call TRBJ1-1; 11 bases map to TRBD1. V gave up 6 bases and J gave up 5 bases; unmatched junction bases: 8. This CDR3 spans 15 amino acids. Germline V gives CDR1 SGHTA, CDR2 FQGTGA.

This chain joins TRBV19 and TRBJ1-1; no clear D. The V and J ends lost 4 bases and 4 bases respectively, with 13 bases between them. Germline lookup yields CDR1 LNHDA and CDR2 SQIVND (reference sequence). This CDR3 is built from 14 residues. The CDR3 coding sequence is TGTGCCAGTAGTAATCACCTACGTGTCACTGAAGCTTTCTTT. This gives the protein CASSNHLRVTEAFF.

The V call is TRBV30, the J call TRBJ2-2, with 10 bases lining up with TRBD1. V lost 8 bases and J lost 4; bases outside the gene matches: 4. The germline V gene has CDR1 GTSNPN and CDR2 SVGIG (reference sequence). The CDR3 contains 13 residues. This chain's CDR3 is CAGDRGGTGELFF. The CDR3 coding sequence is TGTGCCGGGGACAGGGGAGGCACCGGGGAGCTGTTTTTT.

This clone was detected a few times. The chain joins TRBV5-4 to TRBJ1-1; D gene ambiguous. V shed 0 bases and J shed 7 bases, with 7 bases lying between them. Germline assignment: CDR1 SGHNT and CDR2 YYREEE (reference sequence). CDR3 length: 12 amino acids. The CDR3, as DNA: TGTGCCAGCAGCTTGGACAGCCTTGAAGCTTTCTTT. It codes for CASSLDSLEAFF.

This rearrangement joins TRBV30 to TRBJ1-5; TRBD1 aligns across 7 bases. The CDR3 length is 14 residues. V gave up 5 bases and J gave up 0 bases; unmatched junction bases: 4. Germline CDR1 is GTSNPN and CDR2 is SVGIG (reference sequence). This chain's CDR3 is CAWGQVSSNQPQHF. As DNA, the CDR3 is TGTGCCTGGGGACAGGTTTCTAGCAATCAGCCCCAGCATTTT.